The 25 T cell receptor beta chains below all came from one sample that was sequenced in a study of blood T cell repertoires in COVID-19. Some clones are missing from TCRdb's copy, which holds only in-frame ones; the method was immunoSEQ multiplex PCR. Of hundreds of thousands of clones listed, 70% to 90% are singletons. Sequenced sample: peripheral blood. The source is a man between 65 and 85 years old with acute or convalescent COVID-19.

J is TRBJ2-5 and V is TRBV7-9, with 14 bases aligning to TRBD2. Germline CDR1 SEHNR, CDR2 FQNEAQ (reference sequence). Unmatched junction bases numbered 7, after V lost 5 bases and J lost 5 bases. The CDR3 covers 16 residues. The CDR3 is CASSPRLAGGQETQYF. The DNA for the CDR3 is TGTGCCAGCAGCCCTAGACTAGCGGGGGGGCAGGAGACCCAGTACTTC.

V and J are TRBV7-9 and TRBJ2-3; D gene unclear. From germline, CDR1 is SEHNR and CDR2 FQNEAQ (reference sequence). The CDR3 consists of 12 residues. V was trimmed by 3 bases and J by 3 bases, leaving 4 bases between them. The CDR3 reads CASSFQTDTQYF. The CDR3, as DNA: TGTGCCAGCAGCTTCCAGACAGATACGCAGTATTTT.

The rearrangement joins TRBV19 to TRBJ1-2, with a tentative D call TRBD1 (5 bases). The germline V gene encodes CDR1 LNHDA and CDR2 SQIVND (reference sequence). Trimming stripped 5 bases from V and 2 bases from J, with 12 bases between. The CDR3 extends over 14 amino acids. DNA for the CDR3: TGTGCCAGTAGTCCCCGACAGAGAAACTATGGCTACACCTTC. Translation: CASSPRQRNYGYTF.

The genes are TRBV7-2 and TRBJ2-5; 8 nucleotides line up with TRBD2. Germline V gene lookup returns CDR1 SGHTA and CDR2 FQGNSA. The CDR3 spans 18 residues. The J segment lost 2 bases and the V segment lost 5 bases, leaving 16 bases of the junction unmatched. The CDR3 protein is CASSREGRSLSGQETQYF. CDR3 nucleotide sequence: TGTGCCAGCAGCCGGGAGGGTAGATCGCTATCGGGGCAAGAGACCCAGTACTTC.

This clone showed up just a few times. The chain has TRBV7-9 and TRBJ1-2; 8 bases agree with TRBD1. The germline V gene has CDR1 SEHNR and CDR2 FQNEAQ (reference sequence). This CDR3 spans 14 amino acids. V lost 5 bases, J lost 6 bases, and 8 bases stayed unmatched. CDR3 bases: TGTGCCAGCAGCCAGAGGGCAGGGGGCAATGGCTACACCTTC. Translated, it gives CASSQRAGGNGYTF.

CDR3 loop: CSGNRAYEQYF. The CDR3 nucleotides are TGCAGTGGTAACAGGGCTTACGAGCAGTACTTC. The chain joins TRBV20-1 to TRBJ2-7; a weak D match, TRBD1 (6 bases). The CDR3 loop spans 11 amino acids. With 7 bases removed from V and 4 bases from J, the gap between germline ends came to 11 bases. Germline V gene sequence: CDR1 DFQATT, CDR2 SNEGSKA (reference sequence).

The chain carries TRBV4-3 and TRBJ2-1; D unresolved. V lost 0 bases and J 4 bases, leaving 10 bases between the germline ends. The germline gives CDR1 LGHNA, CDR2 YSLEER. The CDR3 covers 15 residues. The CDR3 is CASSQDTFGYNEQFF. For the CDR3, the DNA is TGCGCCAGCAGCCAAGATACATTCGGGTACAATGAGCAGTTCTTC.

The chain is built from TRBV15 and TRBJ1-5; D is unclear. Germline V CDR1 and CDR2: LNHNV, YYDKDF (reference sequence). V lost 0 bases, J lost 6 bases, and 6 bases lay in between. This CDR3 is built from 13 residues. CDR3 residues: CATSRDSGQPQHF. In nucleotides, the CDR3 is TGTGCCACCAGCAGAGATTCGGGTCAGCCCCAGCATTTT.

With regard to this clone: The junction does not match germline at one end; this may be a read error. The chain recombines TRBV7-8 with TRBJ2-7; 8 positions match TRBD2. The V gene's germline CDR1 is SGHVS and CDR2 FQNEAQ. The CDR3 totals 15 residues. The CDR3 nucleotides are TGTGCCAGCAGCAACCGATGGACTAGCTCCCACGAGCAGTACTTC. Translation: CASSNRWTSSHEQYF.

The chain uses TRBV20-1 and TRBJ2-1, with 7 bases lining up with TRBD2. With 3 bases clipped from V and 9 bases from J, the junction kept 8 bases outside the gene matches. The CDR3 is 13 residues long. In germline, CDR1 is DFQATT, CDR2 SNEGSKA (reference sequence). The CDR3 region is CSASGPGGGEQFF. The CDR3, as DNA: TGCAGTGCTAGTGGTCCGGGCGGGGGTGAGCAGTTCTTC.

The chain uses TRBV7-7 and TRBJ2-2; maybe TRBD2 (5 bases). The V and J ends lost 5 bases and 5 bases respectively, with 21 bases between them. This CDR3 contains 17 residues. Germline V lookup: CDR1 SSHAT, CDR2 FNYEAQ (reference sequence). CDR3 DNA sequence: TGTGCCAGCAGCCCCTCCGGGATAAGTGAGGGAACCGGGGAGCTGTTTTTT. Translation gives CASSPSGISEGTGELFF.

This clone turned up a few times. The J gene is TRBJ2-7, the V gene TRBV7-8; TRBD2 is a possible D gene (6 bases). V was clipped by 7 bases and J by 2 bases, with 18 bases between them. The CDR3 loop spans 15 amino acids. Per the germline V gene, CDR1 is SGHVS and CDR2 is FQNEAQ. The DNA for the CDR3 is TGTGCCAGCACTTTGACTTCGGAGGGTCCCTACGAGCAGTACTTC. Its translation: CASTLTSEGPYEQYF.

V gene TRBV19 combines with J gene TRBJ2-3; TRBD1 is a possible D gene (6 bases). This CDR3 spans 15 amino acids. V was trimmed by 4 bases and J by 2 bases, leaving 13 bases between them. Per germline, CDR1 LNHDA and CDR2 SQIVND (reference sequence). The CDR3 here is CASSTTGVTTDTQYF. The DNA of the CDR3 is TGTGCCAGTAGTACGACAGGAGTTACCACAGATACGCAGTATTTT.

The chain joins TRBV5-3 to TRBJ1-2; TRBD1 agrees at 8 bases. TRBV5-3 is recorded as an ORF, its role being uncertain. The CDR3 is made up of 13 amino acids. After removal of 4 bases from V and 2 bases from J, the junction contained 1 base not matched to a gene. This CDR3 is CARSGTGNYGYTF. Here the CDR3 DNA reads TGTGCCAGAAGCGGGACAGGCAACTATGGCTACACCTTC.

The chain couples TRBV28 to TRBJ1-1; the match to TRBD1 covers 8 bases. CDR1 MDHEN and CDR2 SYDVKM come from the germline V gene. The ends lost 4 bases at V and 4 bases at J; junction bases unmatched: 2. The CDR3 runs to 13 residues. CDR3 bases: TGTGCCAGCAGTTCTGGGACAGGCACTGAAGCTTTCTTT. This gives the protein CASSSGTGTEAFF.

This chain connects TRBV15 to TRBJ2-5, with D tentatively TRBD2 (6 bases). V was clipped by 0 bases and J by 4 bases, with 9 bases between them. The germline V gene encodes CDR1 LNHNV and CDR2 YYDKDF (reference sequence). CDR3 length: 14 residues. CDR3 region: CATSREEGRETQYF. The CDR3 DNA follows: TGTGCCACCAGCAGAGAGGAGGGGCGAGAGACCCAGTACTTC.

The chain is built from TRBV19 and TRBJ1-1; no clear D gene. The CDR3 has 13 residues. From germline, CDR1 is LNHDA and CDR2 SQIVND (reference sequence). Trimming shortened V by 4 bases and J by 6 bases, and 12 bases separated the two germline ends. This CDR3 reads CASSKSTTAEAFF. The DNA for the CDR3 is TGTGCCAGTAGTAAATCGACAACGGCTGAAGCTTTCTTT.

The chain links TRBV28 to TRBJ1-2; D remains unclear. V gave up 1 base and J gave up 4 bases, with 7 bases separating them. CDR3 length: 13 amino acids. Germline V CDR1 and CDR2: MDHEN, SYDVKM. The CDR3 here is CASSLSGPYGYTF. In DNA, the CDR3 is TGTGCCAGCAGTTTATCAGGCCCCTATGGCTACACCTTC.

The chain links TRBV21-1 to TRBJ2-1; the table's D gene call, TRBD1, was not cross checked with the DNA. TRBV21-1 is described as a pseudogene. The CDR3 runs to 16 residues. CDR3 coding DNA: TGTGCCAGCAGGGGTGGGACAGGGGGCTTCTACAATGAGCAGTTCTTC. Its protein product is CASRGGTGGFYNEQFF.

The chain carries TRBV4-3 and TRBJ2-7; 7 nucleotides agree with TRBD2. Germline loops: CDR1 LGHNA, CDR2 YSLEER. The CDR3 has 15 residues. Unmatched junction bases numbered 6, after V lost 0 bases and J lost 4 bases. The chain's CDR3 is CASSQEAGAWYEQYF. In nucleotides, the CDR3 is TGCGCCAGCAGCCAAGAGGCGGGAGCATGGTACGAGCAGTACTTC.

This chain uses TRBV2 with TRBJ2-1, with 14 bases identical to TRBD2. Germline V gene lookup returns CDR1 SNHLY and CDR2 FYNNEI. CDR3 length: 16 amino acids. Losses at the gene ends were 7 bases for V and 2 bases for J; bases not matched to a gene: 4. The CDR3 spells CASNRLAGGPYNEQFF. CDR3 nucleotide sequence: TGTGCCAGCAATAGACTAGCGGGAGGGCCCTACAATGAGCAGTTCTTC.

The chain uses TRBV7-2 and TRBJ1-1; tentative D call: TRBD1 (5 bases). V lost 5 bases and J lost 4, with 17 bases in between. The CDR3 spans 15 residues. Germline V gene data show CDR1 as SGHTA and CDR2 as FQGNSA. CDR3 coding DNA: TGTGCCAGCAGCCCTCATCCCGGGGGGGGCACTGAAGCTTTCTTT. It translates to CASSPHPGGGTEAFF.

V gene TRBV29-1 combines with J gene TRBJ1-1; TRBD1 aligns across 8 bases. V lost 0 bases and J lost 6; bases outside the gene matches: 6. The CDR3 length is 14 residues. Germline V lookup: CDR1 SQVTM, CDR2 ANQGSEA. CDR3 sequence (DNA): TGCAGCGTTGAAGAGGACAGGGACTTCTCTGAAGCTTTCTTT. This sequence encodes CSVEEDRDFSEAFF.

This chain joins TRBV19 and TRBJ1-6; D gene unclear. V dropped 5 bases and J dropped 7 bases, with 15 bases sitting between them. The CDR3 length is 15 residues. The V gene's germline CDR1 is LNHDA and CDR2 SQIVND (reference sequence). The CDR3, as DNA: TGTGCCAGTAGTCGGAGTTGGGGAGACAATTCACCCCTCCACTTT. It specifies CASSRSWGDNSPLHF.

This clone was picked up one time. The chain couples TRBV2 to TRBJ2-7; possibly TRBD2 for D (6 bases). Matching the DNA end better, TRBJ2-1 makes the J call doubtful. The V gene's germline CDR1 is SNHLY and CDR2 FYNNEI. The CDR3 sequence is 16 residues long. CDR3 residues: CASSEGGGPIYNEQFF. CDR3 nucleotide sequence: TGTGCCAGCAGTGAGGGAGGCGGACCCATCTACAATGAGCAGTTCTTC.